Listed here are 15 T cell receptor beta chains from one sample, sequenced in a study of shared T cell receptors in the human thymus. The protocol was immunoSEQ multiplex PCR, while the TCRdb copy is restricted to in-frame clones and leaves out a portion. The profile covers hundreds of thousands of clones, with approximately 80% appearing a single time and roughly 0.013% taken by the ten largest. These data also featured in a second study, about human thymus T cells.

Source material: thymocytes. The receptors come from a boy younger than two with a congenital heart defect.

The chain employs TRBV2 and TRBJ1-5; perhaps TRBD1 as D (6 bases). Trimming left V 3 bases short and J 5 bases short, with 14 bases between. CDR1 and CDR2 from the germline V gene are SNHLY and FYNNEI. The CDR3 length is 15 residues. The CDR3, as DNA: TGTGCCAGCAGTGAGGGGCAGGGGTCGGATCAGCCCCAGCATTTT. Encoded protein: CASSEGQGSDQPQHF.

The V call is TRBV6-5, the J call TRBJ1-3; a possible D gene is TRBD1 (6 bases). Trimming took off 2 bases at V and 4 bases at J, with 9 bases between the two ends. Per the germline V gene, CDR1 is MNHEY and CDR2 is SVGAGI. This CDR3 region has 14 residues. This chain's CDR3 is CASSYAGEGNTIYF. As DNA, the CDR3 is TGTGCCAGCAGTTACGCAGGGGAGGGAAACACCATATATTTT.

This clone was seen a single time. CDR3 protein: CASSQPGTGTSTNEKLFF. The CDR3 DNA reads TGCGCCAGCAGCCAACCAGGGACAGGTACCTCAACTAATGAAAAACTGTTTTTT. The gene calls are TRBV4-3 and TRBJ1-4, with 8 bases identical to TRBD1. The V segment lost 2 bases and the J segment 0 bases; nucleotides outside the gene matches: 8. The length of the CDR3 is 18 residues. Germline-derived CDR1 and CDR2 are LGHNA and YSLEER.

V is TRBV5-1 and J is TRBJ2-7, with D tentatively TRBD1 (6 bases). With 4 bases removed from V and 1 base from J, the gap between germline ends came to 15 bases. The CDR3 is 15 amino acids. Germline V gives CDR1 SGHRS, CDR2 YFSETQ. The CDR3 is CASSPEGVGSYEQYF. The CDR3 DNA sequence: TGCGCCAGCAGCCCAGAGGGGGTAGGGTCCTACGAGCAGTACTTC.

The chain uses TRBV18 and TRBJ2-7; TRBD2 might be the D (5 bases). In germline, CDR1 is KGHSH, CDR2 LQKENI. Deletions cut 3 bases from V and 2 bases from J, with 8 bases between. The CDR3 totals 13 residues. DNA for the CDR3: TGTGCCAGCTCACCCGGGAAGACCTACGAGCAGTACTTC. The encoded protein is CASSPGKTYEQYF.

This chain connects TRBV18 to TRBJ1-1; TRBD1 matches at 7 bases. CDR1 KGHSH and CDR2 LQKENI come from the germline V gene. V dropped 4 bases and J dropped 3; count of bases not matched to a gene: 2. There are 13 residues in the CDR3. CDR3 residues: CASSHDRDTEAFF. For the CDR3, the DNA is TGTGCCAGCTCACACGACAGGGACACTGAAGCTTTCTTT.

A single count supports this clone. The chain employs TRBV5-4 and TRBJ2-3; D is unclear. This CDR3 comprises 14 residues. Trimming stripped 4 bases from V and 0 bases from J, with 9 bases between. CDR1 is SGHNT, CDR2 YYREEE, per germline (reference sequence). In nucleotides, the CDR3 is TGTGCCAGCAGCCCCTCCAGGAGCACAGATACGCAGTATTTT. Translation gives CASSPSRSTDTQYF.

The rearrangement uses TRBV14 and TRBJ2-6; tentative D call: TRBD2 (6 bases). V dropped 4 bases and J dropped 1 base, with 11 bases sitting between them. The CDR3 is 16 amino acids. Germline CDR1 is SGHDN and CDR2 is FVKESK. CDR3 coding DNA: TGTGCCAGCAGCCCTTTCCGGGGGTCTGGGGCCAACGTCCTGACTTTC. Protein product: CASSPFRGSGANVLTF.

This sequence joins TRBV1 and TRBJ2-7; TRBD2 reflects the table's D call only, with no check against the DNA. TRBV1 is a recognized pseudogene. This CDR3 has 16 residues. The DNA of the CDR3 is TGCACCAGCAGCCAAGCTTGTCTAGCGGGTTCCTACGAGCAGTACTTC. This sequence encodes CTSSQACLAGSYEQYF.

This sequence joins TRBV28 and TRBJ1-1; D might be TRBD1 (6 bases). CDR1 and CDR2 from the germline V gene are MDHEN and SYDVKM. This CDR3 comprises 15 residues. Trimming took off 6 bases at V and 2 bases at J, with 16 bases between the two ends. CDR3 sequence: CASSKGQRPNTEAFF. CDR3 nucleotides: TGTGCCAGCAGCAAAGGACAGCGTCCAAACACTGAAGCTTTCTTT.

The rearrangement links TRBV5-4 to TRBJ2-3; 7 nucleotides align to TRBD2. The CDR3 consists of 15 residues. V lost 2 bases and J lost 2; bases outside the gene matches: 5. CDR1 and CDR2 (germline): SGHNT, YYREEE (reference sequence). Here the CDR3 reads CASSFSSGNTDTQYF. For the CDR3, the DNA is TGTGCCAGCAGCTTTTCCAGCGGGAACACAGATACGCAGTATTTT.

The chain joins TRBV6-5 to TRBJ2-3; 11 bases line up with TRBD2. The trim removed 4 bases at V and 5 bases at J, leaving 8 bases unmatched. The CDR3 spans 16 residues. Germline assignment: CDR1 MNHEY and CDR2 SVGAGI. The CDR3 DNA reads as TGTGCCAGCAGTTCCCTAGCGGGAGGTGGGAAAGATACGCAGTATTTT. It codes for CASSSLAGGGKDTQYF.

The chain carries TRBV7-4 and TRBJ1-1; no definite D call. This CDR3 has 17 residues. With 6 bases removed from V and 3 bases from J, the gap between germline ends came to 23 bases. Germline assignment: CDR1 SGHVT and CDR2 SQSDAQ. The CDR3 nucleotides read TGTGCCAGCAGTAGTGAGGTGGGTGGGGTGCGGGACACTGAAGCTTTCTTT. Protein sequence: CASSSEVGGVRDTEAFF.

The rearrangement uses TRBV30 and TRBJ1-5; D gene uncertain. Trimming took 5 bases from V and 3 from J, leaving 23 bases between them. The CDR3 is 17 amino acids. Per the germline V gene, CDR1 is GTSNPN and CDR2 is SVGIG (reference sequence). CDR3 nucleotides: TGTGCCTGGGGTCCGCGGCCGCGTATGGGTATCAATCAGCCCCAGCATTTT. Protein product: CAWGPRPRMGINQPQHF.

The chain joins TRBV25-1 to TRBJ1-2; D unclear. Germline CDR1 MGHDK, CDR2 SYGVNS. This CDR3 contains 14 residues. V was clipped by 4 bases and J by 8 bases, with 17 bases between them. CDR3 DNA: TGTGCCAGCAGTGGAACAGCCGGGGTAGGGGGCTACACCTTC. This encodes CASSGTAGVGGYTF.